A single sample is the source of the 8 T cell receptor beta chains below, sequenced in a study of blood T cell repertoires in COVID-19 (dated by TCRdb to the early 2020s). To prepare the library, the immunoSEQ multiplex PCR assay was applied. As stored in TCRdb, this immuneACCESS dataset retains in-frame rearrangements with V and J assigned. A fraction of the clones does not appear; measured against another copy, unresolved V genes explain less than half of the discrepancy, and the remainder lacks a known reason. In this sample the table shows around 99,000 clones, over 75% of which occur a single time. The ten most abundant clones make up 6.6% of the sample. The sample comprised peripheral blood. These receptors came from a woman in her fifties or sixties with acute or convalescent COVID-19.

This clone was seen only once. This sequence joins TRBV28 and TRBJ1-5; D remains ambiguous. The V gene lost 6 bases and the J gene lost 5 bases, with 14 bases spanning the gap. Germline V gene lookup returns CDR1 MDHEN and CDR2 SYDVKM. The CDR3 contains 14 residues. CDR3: CASSPTRLYQPQHF. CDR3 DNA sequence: TGTGCCAGCAGCCCGACACGCCTTTATCAGCCCCAGCATTTT. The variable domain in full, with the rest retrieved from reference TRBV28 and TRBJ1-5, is DVKVTQSSRYLVKRTGEKVFLECVQDMDHENMFWYRQDPGLGLRLIYFSYDVKMKEKGDIPEGYSVSREKKERFSLILESASTNQTSMYLCASSPTRLYQPQHFGDGTRLSIL.

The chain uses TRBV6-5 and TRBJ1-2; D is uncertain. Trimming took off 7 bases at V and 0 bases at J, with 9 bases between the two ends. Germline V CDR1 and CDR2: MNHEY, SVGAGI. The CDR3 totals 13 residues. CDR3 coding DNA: TGTGCCAGCAAGCAAAATGCTAACTATGGCTACACCTTC. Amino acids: CASKQNANYGYTF.

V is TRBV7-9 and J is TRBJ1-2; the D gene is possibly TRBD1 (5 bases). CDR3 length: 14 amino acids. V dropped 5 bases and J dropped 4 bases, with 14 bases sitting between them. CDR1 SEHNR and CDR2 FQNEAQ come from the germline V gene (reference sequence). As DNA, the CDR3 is TGTGCCAGCAGCCAACGGGCAGGGCCCTATGGCTACACCTTC. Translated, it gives CASSQRAGPYGYTF.

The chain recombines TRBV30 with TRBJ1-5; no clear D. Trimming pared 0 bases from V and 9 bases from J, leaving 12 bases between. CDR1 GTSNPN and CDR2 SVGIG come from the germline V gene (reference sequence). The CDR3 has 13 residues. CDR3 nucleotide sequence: TGTGCCTGGAGTGTACCGAGCCGGGGGCCCCAGCATTTT. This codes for CAWSVPSRGPQHF.

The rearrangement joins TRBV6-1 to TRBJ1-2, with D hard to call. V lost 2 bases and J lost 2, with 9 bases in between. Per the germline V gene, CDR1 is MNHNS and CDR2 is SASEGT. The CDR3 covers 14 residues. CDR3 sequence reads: CASSEFVANYGYTF. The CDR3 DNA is TGTGCCAGCAGTGAATTTGTGGCAAACTATGGCTACACCTTC.

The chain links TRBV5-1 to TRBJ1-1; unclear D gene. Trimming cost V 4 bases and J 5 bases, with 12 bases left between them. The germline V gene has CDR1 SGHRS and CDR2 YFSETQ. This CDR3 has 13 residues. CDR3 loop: CASSLDPGTEAFF. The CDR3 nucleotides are TGCGCCAGCAGCCTAGACCCGGGAACTGAAGCTTTCTTT.

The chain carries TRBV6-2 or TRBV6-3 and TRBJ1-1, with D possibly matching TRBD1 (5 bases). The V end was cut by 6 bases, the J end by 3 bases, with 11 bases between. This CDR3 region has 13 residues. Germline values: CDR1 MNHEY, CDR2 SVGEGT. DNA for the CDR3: TGTGCCAGCAGCCCCAGGGTGGACACTGAAGCTTTCTTT. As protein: CASSPRVDTEAFF.

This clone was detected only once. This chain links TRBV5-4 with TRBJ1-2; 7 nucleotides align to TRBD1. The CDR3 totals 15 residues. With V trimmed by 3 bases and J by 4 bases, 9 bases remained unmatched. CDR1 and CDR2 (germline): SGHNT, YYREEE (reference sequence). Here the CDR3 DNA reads TGTGCCAGCAGCTCGATACAGGGGCCGATCTATGGCTACACCTTC. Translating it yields CASSSIQGPIYGYTF.